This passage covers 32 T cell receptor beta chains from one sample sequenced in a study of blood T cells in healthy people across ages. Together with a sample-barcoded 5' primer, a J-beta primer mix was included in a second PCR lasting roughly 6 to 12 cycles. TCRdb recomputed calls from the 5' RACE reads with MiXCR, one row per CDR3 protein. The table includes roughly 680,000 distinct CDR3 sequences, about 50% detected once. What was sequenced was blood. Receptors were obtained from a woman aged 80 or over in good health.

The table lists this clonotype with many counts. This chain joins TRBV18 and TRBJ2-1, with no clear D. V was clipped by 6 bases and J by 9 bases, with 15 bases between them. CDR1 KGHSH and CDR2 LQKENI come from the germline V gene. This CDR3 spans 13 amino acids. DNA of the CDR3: TGTGCCAGCTCCTCGCTCGTTTCGAGTGAGCAGTTCTTC. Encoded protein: CASSSLVSSEQFF.

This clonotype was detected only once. Written as DNA, the CDR3 is TGTGCCAGCAGTTCCCTCGGACAGGGGAACTACGAGCAGTACTTC. The encoded protein is CASSSLGQGNYEQYF. The V and J genes are TRBV27 and TRBJ2-7; the match to TRBD1 covers 9 bases. This CDR3 is built from 15 residues. V was clipped by 4 bases and J by 3 bases; unmatched bases: 7. CDR1 is MNHEY and CDR2 is SMNVEV in the germline V gene (reference sequence).

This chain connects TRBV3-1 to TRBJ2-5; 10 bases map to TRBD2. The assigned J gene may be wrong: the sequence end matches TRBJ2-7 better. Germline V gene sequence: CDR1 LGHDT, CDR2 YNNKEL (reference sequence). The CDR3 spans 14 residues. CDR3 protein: CASSQTGTSDEQYF. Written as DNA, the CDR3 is TGTGCCAGCAGCCAAACCGGGACTAGCGACGAGCAGTACTTC.

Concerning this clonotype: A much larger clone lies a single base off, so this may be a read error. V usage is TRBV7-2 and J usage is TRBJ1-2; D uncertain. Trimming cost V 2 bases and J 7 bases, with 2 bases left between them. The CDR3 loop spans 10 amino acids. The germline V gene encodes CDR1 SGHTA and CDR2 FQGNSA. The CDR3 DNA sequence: TGTGCCAGCAGCTTAACTGGCTACACCTTC. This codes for CASSLTGYTF. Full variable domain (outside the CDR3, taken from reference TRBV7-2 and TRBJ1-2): GAGVSQSPSNKVTEKGKDVELRCDPISGHTALYWYRQSLGQGLEFLIYFQGNSAPDKSGLPSDRFSAERTGGSVSTLTIQRTQQEDSAVYLCASSLTGYTFGSGTRLTVV.

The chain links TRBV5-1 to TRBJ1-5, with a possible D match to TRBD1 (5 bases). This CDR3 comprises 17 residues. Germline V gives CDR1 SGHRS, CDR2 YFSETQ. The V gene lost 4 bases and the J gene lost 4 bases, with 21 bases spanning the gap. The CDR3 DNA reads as TGCGCCAGCAGCCCGTGCCCACGGGGCCCGAGGAATCAGCCCCAGCATTTT. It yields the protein CASSPCPRGPRNQPQHF.

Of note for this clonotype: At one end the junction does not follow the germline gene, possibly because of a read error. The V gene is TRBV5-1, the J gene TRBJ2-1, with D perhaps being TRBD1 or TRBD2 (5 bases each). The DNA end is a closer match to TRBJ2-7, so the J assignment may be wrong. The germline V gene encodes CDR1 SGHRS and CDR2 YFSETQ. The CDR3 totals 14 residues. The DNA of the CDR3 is TGCGCCAGCGGCTTTCAGACAGAGACGGGGGAGCAGTACTTC. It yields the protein CASGFQTETGEQYF.

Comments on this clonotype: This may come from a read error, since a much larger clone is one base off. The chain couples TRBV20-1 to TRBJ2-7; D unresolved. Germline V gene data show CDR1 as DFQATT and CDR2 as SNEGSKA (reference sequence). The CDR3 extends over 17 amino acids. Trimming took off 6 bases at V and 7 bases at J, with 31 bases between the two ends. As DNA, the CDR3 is TGCAGTGCCCTCAGGATGAGGCGGTCCCTTGGATCCAATGAGCAGTACTTC. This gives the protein CSALRMRRSLGSNEQYF.

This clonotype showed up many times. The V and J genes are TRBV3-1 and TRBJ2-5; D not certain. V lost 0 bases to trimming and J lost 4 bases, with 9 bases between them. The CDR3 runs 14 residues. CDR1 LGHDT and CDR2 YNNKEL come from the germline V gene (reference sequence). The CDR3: CASSQDRILETQYF. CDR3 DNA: TGTGCCAGCAGCCAAGATCGAATACTAGAGACCCAGTACTTC.

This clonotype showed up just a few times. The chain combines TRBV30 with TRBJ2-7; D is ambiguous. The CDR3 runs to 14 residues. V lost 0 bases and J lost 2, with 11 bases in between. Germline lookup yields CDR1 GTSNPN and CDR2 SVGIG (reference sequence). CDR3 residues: CAWSVGGSAYEQYF. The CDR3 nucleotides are TGTGCCTGGAGTGTAGGTGGGTCAGCCTACGAGCAGTACTTC.

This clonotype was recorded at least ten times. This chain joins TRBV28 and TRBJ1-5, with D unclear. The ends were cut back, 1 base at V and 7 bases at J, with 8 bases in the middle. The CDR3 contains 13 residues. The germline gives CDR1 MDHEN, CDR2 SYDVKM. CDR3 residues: CASSLSTLQPQHF. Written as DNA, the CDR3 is TGTGCCAGCAGTTTATCGACCCTACAGCCCCAGCATTTT.

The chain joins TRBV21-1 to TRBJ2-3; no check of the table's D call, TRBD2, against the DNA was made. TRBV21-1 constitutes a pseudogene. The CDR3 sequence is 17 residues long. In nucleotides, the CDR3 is TGTGCCAGCAGCAAAGATACCCAGCGGGAGGGGGAAGATACGCAGTATTTT. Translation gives CASSKDTQREGEDTQYF.

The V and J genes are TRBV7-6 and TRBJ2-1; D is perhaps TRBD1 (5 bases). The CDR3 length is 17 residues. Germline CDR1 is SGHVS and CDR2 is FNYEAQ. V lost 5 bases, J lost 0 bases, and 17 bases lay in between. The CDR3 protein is CASSNLEGESSYNEQFF. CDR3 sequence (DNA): TGTGCCAGCAGCAACCTCGAAGGGGAAAGCTCCTACAATGAGCAGTTCTTC.

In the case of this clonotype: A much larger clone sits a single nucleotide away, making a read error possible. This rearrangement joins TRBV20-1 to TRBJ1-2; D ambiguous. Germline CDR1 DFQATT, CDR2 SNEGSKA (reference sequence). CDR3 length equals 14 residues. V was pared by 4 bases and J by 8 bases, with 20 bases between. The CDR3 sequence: CSANEQPYVGGYTF. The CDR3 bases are TGCAGTGCTAATGAACAGCCCTACGTCGGAGGCTACACCTTC.

The CDR3 coding sequence is TGCAGCGCAATTGGACAGGGGGCGCTCGGGGAGCAGTACTTC. This translates into CSAIGQGALGEQYF. The chain combines TRBV29-1 with TRBJ2-7; 11 positions agree with TRBD1. Trimming took 7 bases from V and 7 from J; bases not matched to a gene: 12. The CDR3 sequence is 14 residues long. From germline, CDR1 is SQVTM and CDR2 ANQGSEA.

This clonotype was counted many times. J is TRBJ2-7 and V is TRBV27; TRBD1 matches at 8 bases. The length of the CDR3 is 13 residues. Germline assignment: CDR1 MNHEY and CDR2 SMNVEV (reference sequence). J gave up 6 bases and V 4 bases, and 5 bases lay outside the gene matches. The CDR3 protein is CASSSPDRGEQYF. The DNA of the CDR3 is TGTGCCAGCAGTTCCCCCGACAGGGGCGAGCAGTACTTC.

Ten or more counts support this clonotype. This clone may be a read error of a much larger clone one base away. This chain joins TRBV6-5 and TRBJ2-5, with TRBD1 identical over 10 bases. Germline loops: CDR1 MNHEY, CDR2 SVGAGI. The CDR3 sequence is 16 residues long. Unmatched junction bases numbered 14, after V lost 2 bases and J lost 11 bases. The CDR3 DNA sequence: TGTGCCAGCAGTTACGAGGGGACAGGGGCCCTCAATGAGCAGTACTTC. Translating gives CASSYEGTGALNEQYF.

CDR3 loop: CASSDSGTNTQYF. The CDR3 nucleotides read TGTGCCAGCAGTGACTCCGGGACCAATACGCAGTATTTT. The chain links TRBV6-4 to TRBJ2-3; possibly TRBD1 or TRBD2 for D (5 bases each). The CDR3 contains 13 residues. Per germline, CDR1 MRHNA and CDR2 SNTAGT. V was cut by 0 bases and J by 7 bases, with 8 bases left in between.

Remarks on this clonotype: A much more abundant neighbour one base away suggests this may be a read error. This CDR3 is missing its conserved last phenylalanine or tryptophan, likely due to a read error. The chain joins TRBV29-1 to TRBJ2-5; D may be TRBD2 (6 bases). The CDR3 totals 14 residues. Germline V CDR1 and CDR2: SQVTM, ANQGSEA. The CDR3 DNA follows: TGCAACGTTGATAGGGGCTTGGGGGGAGAGACCCAGTACTTA. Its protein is CNVDRGLGGETQYL.

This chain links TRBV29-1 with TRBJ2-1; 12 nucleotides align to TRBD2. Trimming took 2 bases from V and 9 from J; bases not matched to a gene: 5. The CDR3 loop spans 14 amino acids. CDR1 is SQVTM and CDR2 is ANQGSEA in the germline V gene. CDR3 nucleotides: TGCAGCGTTGAACCTAGCGGGGGGGTAGGTGAGCAGTTCTTC. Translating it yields CSVEPSGGVGEQFF.

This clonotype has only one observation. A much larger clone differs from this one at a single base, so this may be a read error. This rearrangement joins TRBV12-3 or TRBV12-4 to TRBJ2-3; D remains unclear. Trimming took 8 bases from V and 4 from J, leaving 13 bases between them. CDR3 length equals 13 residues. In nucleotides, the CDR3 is TGTGCCAGCGGCGGCATGTGTCCAGATACGCAGTATTTT. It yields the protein CASGGMCPDTQYF.

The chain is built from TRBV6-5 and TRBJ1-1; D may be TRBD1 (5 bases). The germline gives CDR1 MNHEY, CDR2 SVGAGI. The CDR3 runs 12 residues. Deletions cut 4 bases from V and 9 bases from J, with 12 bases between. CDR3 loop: CASSLTGKKAFF. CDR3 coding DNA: TGTGCCAGCAGTTTAACAGGAAAGAAAGCTTTCTTT.

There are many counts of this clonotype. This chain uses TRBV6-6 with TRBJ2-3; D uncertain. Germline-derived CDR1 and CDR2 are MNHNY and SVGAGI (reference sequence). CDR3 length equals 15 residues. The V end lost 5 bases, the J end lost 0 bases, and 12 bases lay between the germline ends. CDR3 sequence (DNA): TGTGCCAGCAGTCACCAGAGTGCTAGCACAGATACGCAGTATTTT. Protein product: CASSHQSASTDTQYF.

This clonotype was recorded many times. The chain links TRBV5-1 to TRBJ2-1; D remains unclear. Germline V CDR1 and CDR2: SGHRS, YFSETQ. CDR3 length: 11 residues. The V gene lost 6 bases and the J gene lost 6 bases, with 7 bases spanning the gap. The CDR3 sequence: CASNSTNEQFF. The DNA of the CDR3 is TGCGCCAGCAATAGTACCAATGAGCAGTTCTTC. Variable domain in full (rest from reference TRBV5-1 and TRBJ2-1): KAGVTQTPRYLIKTRGQQVTLSCSPISGHRSVSWYQQTPGQGLQFLFEYFSETQRNKGNFPGRFSGRQFSNSRSEMNVSTLELGDSALYLCASNSTNEQFFGPGTRLTVL.

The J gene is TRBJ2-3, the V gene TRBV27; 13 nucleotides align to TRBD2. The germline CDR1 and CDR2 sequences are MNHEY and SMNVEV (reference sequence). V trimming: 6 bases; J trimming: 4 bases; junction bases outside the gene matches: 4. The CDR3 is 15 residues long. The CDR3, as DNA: TGTGCCAGCAGCTATGGACTAGCGGGAGCAGATACGCAGTATTTT. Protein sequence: CASSYGLAGADTQYF.

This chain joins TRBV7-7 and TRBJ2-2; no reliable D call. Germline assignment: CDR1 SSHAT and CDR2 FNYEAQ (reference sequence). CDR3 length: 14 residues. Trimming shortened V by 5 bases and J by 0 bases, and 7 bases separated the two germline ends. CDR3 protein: CASSLNPNTGELFF. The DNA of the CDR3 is TGTGCCAGCAGCCTTAACCCGAACACCGGGGAGCTGTTTTTT. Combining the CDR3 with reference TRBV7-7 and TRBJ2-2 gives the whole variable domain GAGVSQSPRYKVTKRGQDVTLRCDPISSHATLYWYQQALGQGPEFLTYFNYEAQPDKSGLPSDRFSAERPEGSISTLTIQRTEQRDSAMYRCASSLNPNTGELFFGEGSRLTVL.

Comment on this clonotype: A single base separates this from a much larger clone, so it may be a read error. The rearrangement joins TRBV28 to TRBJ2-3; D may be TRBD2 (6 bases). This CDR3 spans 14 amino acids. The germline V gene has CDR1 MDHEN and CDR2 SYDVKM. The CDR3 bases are TGTGCCAGCAGTTTTACTAGCACCCCAGATGCGCAGTATTTT. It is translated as CASSFTSTPDAQYF.

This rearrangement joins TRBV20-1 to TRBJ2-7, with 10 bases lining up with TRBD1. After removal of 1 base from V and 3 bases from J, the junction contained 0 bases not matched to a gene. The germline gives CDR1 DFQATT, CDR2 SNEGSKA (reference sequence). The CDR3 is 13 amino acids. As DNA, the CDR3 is TGCAGTGCTAGAGGGACAGGGGGCTACGAGCAGTACTTC. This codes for CSARGTGGYEQYF.

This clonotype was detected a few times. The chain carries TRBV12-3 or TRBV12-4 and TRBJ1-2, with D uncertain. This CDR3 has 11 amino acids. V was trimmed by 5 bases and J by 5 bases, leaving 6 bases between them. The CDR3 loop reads CASSNSYGYTF. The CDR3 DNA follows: TGTGCCAGCAGTAACAGTTATGGCTACACCTTC.

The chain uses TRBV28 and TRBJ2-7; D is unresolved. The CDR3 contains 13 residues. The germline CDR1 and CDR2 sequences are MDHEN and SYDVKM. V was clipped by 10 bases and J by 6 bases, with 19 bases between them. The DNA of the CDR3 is TGTGCCACCCAGGCAGGAACCTACGGCGAGCAGTACTTC. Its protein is CATQAGTYGEQYF. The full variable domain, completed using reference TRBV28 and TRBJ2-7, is DVKVTQSSRYLVKRTGEKVFLECVQDMDHENMFWYRQDPGLGLRLIYFSYDVKMKEKGDIPEGYSVSREKKERFSLILESASTNQTSMYLCATQAGTYGEQYFGPGTRLTVT.

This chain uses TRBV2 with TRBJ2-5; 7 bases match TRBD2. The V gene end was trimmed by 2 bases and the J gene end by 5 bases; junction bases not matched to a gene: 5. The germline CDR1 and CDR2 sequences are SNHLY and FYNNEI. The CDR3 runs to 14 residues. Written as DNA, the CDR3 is TGTGCCAGCAGTGAACGGGGGGAAGGGGAGACCCAGTACTTC. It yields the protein CASSERGEGETQYF.

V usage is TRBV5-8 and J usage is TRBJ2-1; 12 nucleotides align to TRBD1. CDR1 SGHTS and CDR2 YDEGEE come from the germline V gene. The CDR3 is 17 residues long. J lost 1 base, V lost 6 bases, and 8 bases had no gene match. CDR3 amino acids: CASIGTGGASSYNEQFF. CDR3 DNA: TGTGCCAGCATCGGGACAGGGGGCGCGTCATCCTACAATGAGCAGTTCTTC.

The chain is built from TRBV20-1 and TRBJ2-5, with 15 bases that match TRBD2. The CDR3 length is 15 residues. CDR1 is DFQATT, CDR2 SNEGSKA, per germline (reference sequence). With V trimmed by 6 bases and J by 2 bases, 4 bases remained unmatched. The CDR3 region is CSAAGTSGGQETQYF. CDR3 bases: TGCAGTGCCGCCGGGACTAGCGGGGGGCAAGAGACCCAGTACTTC.